This TCR beta chain stems from a study of T cell repertoires in cytomegalovirus infection. On the study more broadly: Selection of CMV epitopes for the study included recently identified HLA-C-restricted and well-studied HLA-B-restricted ones. In public TCR beta signatures, there were indications of both CMV infection and matching HLA type.

Of note for this clonotype: Antigen unknown.

The V gene end was trimmed by 6 bases and the J gene end by 5 bases; junction bases not matched to a gene: 16. The CDR3 spans 17 residues. Germline lookup yields CDR1 MNHNY and CDR2 SVGAGI (reference sequence). One entry per CDR3 protein results from TCRdb running MiXCR on the reads. The sample holds approximately 910,000 distinct CDR3 sequences, 30% to 40% seen once. The material was cultured CD8+ T cells from PBMCs, obtained from culture after CMV antigen stimulation. The TCR was taken from a human donor in good health (CMV status not recorded). Some clones in this sample may be carry-over from other donors' samples. The chain is built from TRBV6-6 and TRBJ1-1, with 9 bases identical to TRBD1. The CDR3 here is CASSRSISRDRVTEAFF. CDR3 nucleotides: TGTGCCAGCAGCAGATCAATCTCCCGGGACAGGGTTACTGAAGCTTTCTTT.